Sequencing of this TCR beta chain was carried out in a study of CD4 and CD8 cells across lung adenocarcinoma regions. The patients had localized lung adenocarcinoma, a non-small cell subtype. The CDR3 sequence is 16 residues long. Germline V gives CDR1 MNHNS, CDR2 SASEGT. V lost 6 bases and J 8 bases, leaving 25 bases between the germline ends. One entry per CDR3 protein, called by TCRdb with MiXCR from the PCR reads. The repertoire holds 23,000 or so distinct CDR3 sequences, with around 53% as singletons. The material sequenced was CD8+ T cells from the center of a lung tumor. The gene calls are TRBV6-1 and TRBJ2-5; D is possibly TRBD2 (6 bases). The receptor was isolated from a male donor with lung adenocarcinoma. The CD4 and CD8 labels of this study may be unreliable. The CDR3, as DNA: TGTGCCAGCAGGGGAGCCGGGAGAGGGGTTCGGGATACCCAGTACTTC. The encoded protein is CASRGAGRGVRDTQYF.